Below, one T cell receptor (beta chain) is given with its context. Per the original methods: Nucleated cell counts were estimated from reference gene primer amplification. Here immunoSEQ multiplex PCR was the method, and the copy in TCRdb shows in-frame clones only, minus some. The V and J calls and clone size come from that table; D and trimming were worked out from the DNA. The repertoire includes nearly 55,000 clones, about 86% of them detected once, and approximately 12% sits in the top ten. The data are from a study of blood T cell repertoires in COVID-19. Study at large: Samples came from the United States, Italy and Spain, spanning acute and convalescent COVID-19. PBMCs, B-cell-depleted T cells, or T cells provided the cDNA or gDNA that made up the material.

V lost 2 bases to trimming and J lost 0 bases, with 9 bases between them. Germline loops: CDR1 LNHDA, CDR2 SQIVND (reference sequence). The length of the CDR3 is 15 residues. This sequence joins TRBV19 and TRBJ2-3; a weak D match, TRBD2 (5 bases). Sequencing used peripheral blood. This receptor was taken from an older man with active COVID-19. CDR3 sequence: CASSITGSSTDTQYF. The CDR3 DNA sequence: TGTGCCAGTAGTATAACGGGGTCTAGCACAGATACGCAGTATTTT.